This section outlines one T cell receptor beta chain sequence together with its context. Its matching antigen is unknown. The record originates from a study of shared clonotypes between healthy human individuals. In the study overall: The composition of the donors was a couple of women and three men aged 18 to 49. Study-wide findings and caveats: Shared clonotypes: roughly 4.5% naive CD4, roughly 4% naive CD8, over 2% memory CD4, roughly 0.4% memory CD8.

Per germline, CDR1 SGHVS and CDR2 FQNEAQ. Trimming shortened V by 1 base and J by 4 bases, and 11 bases separated the two germline ends. The CDR3 extends over 15 amino acids. Several immunoSEQ 96-well plates shared each subset's DNA, each plate a replicate. Data came from immunoSEQ multiplex PCR; TCRdb stores just in-frame clones and leaves some out. Of 300,000 to 400,000 clones in the sample, 70% to 75% were seen once. All of the donors resided in Nashville, Tennessee, and each was a Caucasian adult. The V call is TRBV7-8, the J call TRBJ1-3; maybe TRBD1 (5 bases). Source material: memory CD4+ T cells sorted from blood. Specified subset: CD45RA-negative fraction. This clonotype originated in a young man in good health. The CDR3 bases are TGTGCCAGCAGCTTAGGTCAGGGTATCGGAAACACCATATATTTT. It translates to CASSLGQGIGNTIYF.